This TCR beta chain comes out of a study of TIL therapy for anti-PD-1-resistant metastatic lung cancer. This clone was seen more than once but under ten times. Time point described: pre-treatment sample, taken before nivolumab and TIL therapy. The libraries were made with immunoSEQ v3. Data came from immunoSEQ multiplex PCR; TCRdb stores just in-frame clones and leaves some out. The sample lists about 43,000 clones; approximately 79% were seen once. CDR1 is SGHTA, CDR2 FQGTGA, per germline. This CDR3 is built from 14 residues. V lost 1 base and J lost 4, with 5 bases in between. The chain combines TRBV7-3 with TRBJ2-6; the D is unclear. The receptor was derived from a man aged 65-85 years with non-small cell lung cancer. This specimen was blood, taken at baseline. CDR3 loop: CASSLSSGANVLTF. In DNA form, the CDR3 reads TGTGCCAGCAGCTTAAGTTCCGGGGCCAACGTCCTGACTTTC.